The 20 T cell receptor beta chains below come from one sample, sequenced in a study of blood T cell repertoires in COVID-19. Some clones are missing from TCRdb's copy, which holds only in-frame ones; the method was immunoSEQ multiplex PCR. The sample includes around 100,000 clones, about 88% seen only once; the top ten take 2% to 2.5%. The specimen was peripheral blood. The origin of the receptors is a human donor in a cohort sampled during active COVID-19.

This chain connects TRBV27 to TRBJ1-2; D remains unclear. The germline V gene encodes CDR1 MNHEY and CDR2 SMNVEV (reference sequence). There are 14 residues in the CDR3. Trimming shortened V by 4 bases and J by 1 base, and 10 bases separated the two germline ends. The CDR3 region is CASSYGRVNYGYTF. CDR3 coding DNA: TGTGCCAGCAGTTATGGGAGAGTTAACTATGGCTACACCTTC.

The chain is built from TRBV7-2 and TRBJ1-6, with 7 bases lining up with TRBD1. This CDR3 has 14 amino acids. With 1 base clipped from V and 10 bases from J, the junction kept 4 bases outside the gene matches. Germline assignment: CDR1 SGHTA and CDR2 FQGNSA. The CDR3 coding sequence is TGTGCCAGCAGCTTAGAGGGGGCCGAATCACCCCTCCACTTT. This encodes CASSLEGAESPLHF.

This clone occurred a few times. The chain combines TRBV19 with TRBJ2-4; possible D gene TRBD1, 5 bases. CDR1 and CDR2 from the germline V gene are LNHDA and SQIVND (reference sequence). The CDR3 totals 17 residues. V was pared by 3 bases and J by 3 bases, with 18 bases between. The CDR3 loop reads CASSIGLGQLGKNIQYF. The CDR3 DNA is TGTGCCAGTAGTATTGGGCTTGGACAATTGGGCAAAAACATTCAGTACTTC.

A note on this clone: The junction and the germline gene differ at one end; a read error may be behind it. This chain joins TRBV7-9 and TRBJ1-1; D is uncertain. The CDR3 sequence is 12 residues long. Germline values: CDR1 SEHNR, CDR2 FQNEAQ (reference sequence). The CDR3 DNA follows: TGTGCCAGCAGCTTAGAACAGTTAGAAGTTATCTTT. It yields the protein CASSLEQLEVIF. Together with reference TRBV7-9 and TRBJ1-1, the CDR3 gives the full variable domain: DTGVSQNPRHKITKRGQNVTFRCDPISEHNRLYWYRQTLGQGPEFLTYFQNEAQLEKSRLLSDRFSAERPKGSFSTLEIQRTEQGDSAMYLCASSLEQLEVIFGQGTRLTVV.

The chain combines TRBV18 with TRBJ2-7, with 9 positions matching TRBD1. Germline assignment: CDR1 KGHSH and CDR2 LQKENI. The J segment lost 2 bases and the V segment lost 3 bases, leaving 11 bases of the junction unmatched. There are 17 residues in the CDR3. In nucleotides, the CDR3 is TGTGCCAGCTCACCCCGCGAGGGGACAGGGCAACCCTACGAGCAGTACTTC. It specifies CASSPREGTGQPYEQYF.

J is TRBJ2-5 and V is TRBV7-9, with D possibly TRBD2 on 5 matching bases. The germline gives CDR1 SEHNR, CDR2 FQNEAQ (reference sequence). This CDR3 region has 13 residues. V dropped 4 bases and J dropped 4 bases, with 10 bases sitting between them. CDR3 nucleotides: TGTGCCAGCAGCTCCCGTGAGGGAGAGACCCAGTACTTC. This sequence encodes CASSSREGETQYF. Full variable domain (outside the CDR3, taken from reference TRBV7-9 and TRBJ2-5): DTGVSQNPRHKITKRGQNVTFRCDPISEHNRLYWYRQTLGQGPEFLTYFQNEAQLEKSRLLSDRFSAERPKGSFSTLEIQRTEQGDSAMYLCASSSREGETQYFGPGTRLLVL.

This chain joins TRBV4-1 and TRBJ1-6; tentative D call: TRBD1 (6 bases). The germline V gene has CDR1 MGHRA and CDR2 YSYEKL. Trimming took 0 bases from V and 10 from J, leaving 16 bases between them. There are 16 residues in the CDR3. The CDR3 DNA sequence: TGCGCCAGCAGCCAAGATATCGGGACATTAAGGTCACCCCTCCACTTT. It encodes CASSQDIGTLRSPLHF.

This chain connects TRBV6-2 or TRBV6-3 to TRBJ2-1; D unresolved. The germline V and J ends were trimmed by 2 bases and 6 bases, with 8 bases remaining between them. Germline CDR1 reads MNHEY; CDR2 reads SVGEGT. This CDR3 has 13 amino acids. Here the CDR3 reads CASSYTTFNEQFF. The DNA for the CDR3 is TGTGCCAGCAGTTACACCACTTTCAATGAGCAGTTCTTC.

The table lists this clone with a count of one. V is TRBV6-5 and J is TRBJ2-3, with TRBD1 matching over 9 bases. The CDR3 is 14 residues long. J gave up 5 bases and V 9 bases, and 9 bases lay outside the gene matches. Germline values: CDR1 MNHEY, CDR2 SVGAGI. CDR3 sequence (DNA): TGTGCCAGTGGCGGGACAGGGCTTGTAGATACGCAGTATTTT. Translated: CASGGTGLVDTQYF.

The chain carries TRBV27 and TRBJ1-5; tentatively, D is TRBD1 (5 bases). The ends were cut back, 10 bases at V and 7 bases at J, with 20 bases in the middle. Looked up from germline, CDR1 is MNHEY and CDR2 is SMNVEV (reference sequence). The CDR3 is made up of 14 amino acids. This CDR3 reads CATPRRGDEQPQHF. CDR3 bases: TGTGCCACCCCACGACGGGGGGATGAACAGCCCCAGCATTTT.

J is TRBJ2-3 and V is TRBV18; 9 bases fit TRBD2. This CDR3 has 14 residues. CDR1 and CDR2 (germline): KGHSH, LQKENI. The V gene end was trimmed by 9 bases and the J gene end by 3 bases; junction bases not matched to a gene: 7. CDR3 DNA sequence: TGTGCCAGTAAACCGGGACTAGCAACAGATACGCAGTATTTT. Its protein product is CASKPGLATDTQYF. Complete variable domain (other parts from reference TRBV18 and TRBJ2-3): NAGVMQNPRHLVRRRGQEARLRCSPMKGHSHVYWYRQLPEEGLKFMVYLQKENIIDESGMPKERFSAEFPKEGPSILRIQQVVRGDSAAYFCASKPGLATDTQYFGPGTRLTVL.

The chain joins TRBV18 to TRBJ1-3; D gene unclear. Germline V gene data show CDR1 as KGHSH and CDR2 as LQKENI. Trimming left V 1 base short and J 0 bases short, with 10 bases between. The CDR3 covers 16 residues. DNA for the CDR3: TGTGCCAGCTCACCACTACGAGCGGACTCTGGAAACACCATATATTTT. It translates to CASSPLRADSGNTIYF.

The chain is built from TRBV5-4 and TRBJ1-5, with D hard to call. Germline CDR1 reads SGHNT; CDR2 reads YYREEE (reference sequence). The CDR3 contains 13 residues. Trimming stripped 1 base from V and 8 bases from J, with 10 bases between. The CDR3 sequence is CASSLSGSEPQHF. The CDR3 DNA is TGTGCCAGCAGCTTGTCAGGTTCTGAGCCCCAGCATTTT.

The V and J genes are TRBV11-2 and TRBJ1-4; the match to TRBD1 covers 9 bases. The V segment lost 3 bases and the J segment 7 bases; nucleotides outside the gene matches: 3. Germline lookup yields CDR1 SGHAT and CDR2 FQNNGV. The CDR3 is 14 amino acids. The DNA for the CDR3 is TGTGCCAGCAGCTTTACAGGGGGCGTTGAAAAACTGTTTTTT. It encodes CASSFTGGVEKLFF.

Here the CDR3 DNA reads TGCGCCAGCAGCCACAACGGACTAGCGGTATACAATGAGCAGTTCTTC. Translated, it gives CASSHNGLAVYNEQFF. The chain is built from TRBV4-1 and TRBJ2-1; 10 bases line up with TRBD2. Germline CDR1 is MGHRA and CDR2 is YSYEKL. V shed 3 bases and J 4 bases; nucleotides not matched to a gene: 6. CDR3 length: 16 residues.

The rearrangement links TRBV7-2 to TRBJ2-1; D possibly corresponds to TRBD1 (5 bases). V was clipped by 5 bases and J by 7 bases, with 9 bases between them. Germline V gene sequence: CDR1 SGHTA, CDR2 FQGNSA. There are 12 residues in the CDR3. The CDR3 spells CASSKQGNEQFF. The CDR3 region has the DNA TGTGCCAGCAGCAAGCAGGGAAATGAGCAGTTCTTC.

This sequence joins TRBV7-2 and TRBJ2-7; maybe TRBD2 (6 bases). The length of the CDR3 is 12 residues. With 4 bases removed from V and 7 bases from J, the gap between germline ends came to 11 bases. Germline V lookup: CDR1 SGHTA, CDR2 FQGNSA. In DNA, the CDR3 is TGTGCCAGCAGCTCCTACGGGGGAGAGCAGTACTTC. Residues: CASSSYGGEQYF.

This clone appeared a single time. The chain couples TRBV28 to TRBJ1-2; D may be TRBD1 (6 bases). With 7 bases removed from V and 4 bases from J, the gap between germline ends came to 16 bases. The CDR3 is 14 residues long. Germline loops: CDR1 MDHEN, CDR2 SYDVKM. CDR3 coding DNA: TGTGCCAGCACCCTGGACAGCCCCCTCTATGGCTACACCTTC. Its protein is CASTLDSPLYGYTF.

The chain uses TRBV24-1 and TRBJ1-2; TRBD1 matches at 7 bases. Germline-derived CDR1 and CDR2 are KGHDR and SFDVKD. CDR3 length: 13 residues. The V gene end was trimmed by 4 bases and the J gene end by 7 bases; junction bases not matched to a gene: 5. CDR3 bases: TGTGCCACCAGTGACCCATCAGGGGGTGGCTACACCTTC. It encodes CATSDPSGGGYTF.

V and J are TRBV5-8 and TRBJ2-5, with 8 bases lining up with TRBD2. The germline V gene encodes CDR1 SGHTS and CDR2 YDEGEE. The CDR3 totals 16 residues. Trimming at V came to 0 bases and at J to 0 bases, leaving 4 bases not matched to a gene. The CDR3 region is CASSLGSGSHQETQYF. In nucleotides, the CDR3 is TGTGCCAGCAGCTTGGGGAGCGGGAGTCACCAAGAGACCCAGTACTTC.